The sequence of this T cell receptor (beta chain) was determined in a study of blood T cell repertoires in COVID-19. Whole-study context: COVID-19 samples from acute and convalescent phases originated in the United States, Italy and Spain.

The study drew participants aged about 18 to 95 years from roughly 25 US areas. The study assigned cohorts using participant-reported clinical history. In the original analysis: Amplification of reference gene primers provided the estimated nucleated cell counts. The table came from immunoSEQ multiplex PCR; TCRdb's copy has only in-frame clones and leaves some out. The V and J calls and clone size are taken from that table; D and trimming were inferred from the DNA. The sample consists of under 200,000 clones, roughly 80% of them appearing once. The CDR3 is 14 amino acids. Trimming stripped 1 base from V and 7 bases from J, with 13 bases between. Germline lookup yields CDR1 MGHRA and CDR2 YSYEKL.

The sequenced sample was PBMCs or T cells enriched from blood (not recorded which). This clonotype was obtained from an older woman who had recovered from COVID-19. The chain is built from TRBV4-1 and TRBJ1-2; D might be TRBD1 (6 bases). CDR3 sequence reads: CASSQGAGVGGYTF. CDR3 nucleotide sequence: TGCGCCAGCAGCCAAGGGGCAGGGGTCGGTGGCTACACCTTC.